The source of this T cell receptor beta chain is a study of regulatory T cells in long-lasting Graves disease. As for time point: newly diagnosed GD, antithyroid drugs for less than 3 months. PBMC-derived RNA was used for the TCR library. Germline assignment: CDR1 SGHRS and CDR2 YFSETQ. V trimming: 4 bases; J trimming: 3 bases; junction bases outside the gene matches: 5. The CDR3 sequence is 14 residues long. This clonotype was recorded many times. With iRepertoire HTBI primers and Arm-PCR of CDR3 regions, TCR beta libraries were built. TCRdb redid the calling of the multiplex PCR reads with MiXCR, one entry per CDR3 protein. The repertoire consists of 550,000 to 700,000 distinct CDR3 sequences, with 15% to 20% occurring once and the leading ten covering more than 10%. This same sample was also part of a study on T cells in Graves' hyperthyroidism and ophthalmopathy.

The clonotype originates from a man aged 18 to 30 with Graves disease. Sequences were derived from peripheral blood mononuclear cells (PBMCs), sampled at new diagnosis, from a patient treated with antithyroid drugs. The gene calls are TRBV5-1 and TRBJ2-7; 9 nucleotides line up with TRBD1. CDR3 amino acids: CASSRDRAYYEQYF. The DNA for the CDR3 is TGCGCCAGCAGCCGGGACAGGGCTTACTACGAGCAGTACTTC.